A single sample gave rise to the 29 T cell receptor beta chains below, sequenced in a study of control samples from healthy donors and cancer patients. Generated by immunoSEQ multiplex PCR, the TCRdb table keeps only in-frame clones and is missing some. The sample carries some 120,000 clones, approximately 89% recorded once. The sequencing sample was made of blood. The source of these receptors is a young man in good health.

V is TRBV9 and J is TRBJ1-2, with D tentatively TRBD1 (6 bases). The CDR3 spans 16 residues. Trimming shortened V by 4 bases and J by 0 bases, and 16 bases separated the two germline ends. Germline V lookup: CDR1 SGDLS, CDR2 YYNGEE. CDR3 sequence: CASSLGAGRSNYGYTF. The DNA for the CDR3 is TGTGCCAGCAGCCTGGGGGCCGGGAGGTCTAACTATGGCTACACCTTC.

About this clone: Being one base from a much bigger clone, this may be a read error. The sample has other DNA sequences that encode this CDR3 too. CDR3 sequence: CASSPTRRQVAGANVLTF. CDR3 DNA sequence: TGTGCCAGCTCACCTACAAGGCGGCAAGTCGCTGGGGCCAACGTCCTAACTTTC. V and J are TRBV18 and TRBJ2-6; D is possibly TRBD1 (5 bases). In germline, CDR1 is KGHSH, CDR2 LQKENI. The CDR3 totals 18 residues.

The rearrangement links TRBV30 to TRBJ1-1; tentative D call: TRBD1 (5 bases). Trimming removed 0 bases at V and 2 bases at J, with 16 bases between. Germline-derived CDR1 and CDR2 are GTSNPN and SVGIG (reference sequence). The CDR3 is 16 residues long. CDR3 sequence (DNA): TGTGCCTGGAGTGTGACTCTAGAGGGACTAAACACTGAAGCTTTCTTT. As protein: CAWSVTLEGLNTEAFF.

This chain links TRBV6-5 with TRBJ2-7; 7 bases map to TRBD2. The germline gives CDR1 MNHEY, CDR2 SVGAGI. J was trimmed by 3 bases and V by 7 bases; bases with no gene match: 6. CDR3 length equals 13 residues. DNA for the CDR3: TGTGCCAGCAAGCCGGGGGGTGGCTACGAGCAGTACTTC. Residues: CASKPGGGYEQYF.

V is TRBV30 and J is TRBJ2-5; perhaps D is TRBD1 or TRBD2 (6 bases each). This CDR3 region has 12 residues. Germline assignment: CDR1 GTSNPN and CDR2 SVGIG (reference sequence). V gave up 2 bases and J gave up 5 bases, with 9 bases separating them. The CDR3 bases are TGTGCCTGGAGTCGAGGGGGGGAGACCCAGTACTTC. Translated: CAWSRGGETQYF. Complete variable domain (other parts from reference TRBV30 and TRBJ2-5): SQTIHQWPATLVQPVGSPLSLECTVEGTSNPNLYWYRQAAGRGLQLLFYSVGIGQISSEVPQNLSASRPQDRQFILSSKKLLLSDSGFYLCAWSRGGETQYFGPGTRLLVL.

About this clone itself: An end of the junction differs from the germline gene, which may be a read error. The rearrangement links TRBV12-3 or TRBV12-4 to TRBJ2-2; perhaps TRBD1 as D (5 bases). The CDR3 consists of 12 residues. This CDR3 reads CASRLDSGELFF. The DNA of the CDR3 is TGTGCCAGCAGATTAGACAGCGGGGAGCTGTTTTTT.

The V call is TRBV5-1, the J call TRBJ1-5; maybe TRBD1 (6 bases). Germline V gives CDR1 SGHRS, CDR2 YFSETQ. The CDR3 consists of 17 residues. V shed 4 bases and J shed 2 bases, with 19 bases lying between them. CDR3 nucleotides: TGCGCCAGCAGCCCCAGGGCTACAGGGTCCCGCAATCAGCCCCAGCATTTT. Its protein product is CASSPRATGSRNQPQHF.

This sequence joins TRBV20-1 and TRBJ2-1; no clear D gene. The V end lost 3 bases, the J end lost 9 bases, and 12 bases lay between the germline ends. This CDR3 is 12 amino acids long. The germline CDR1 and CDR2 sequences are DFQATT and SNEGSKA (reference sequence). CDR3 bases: TGCAGTGCTAGTTGGCTGCTGGGTGAGCAGTTCTTC. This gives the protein CSASWLLGEQFF.

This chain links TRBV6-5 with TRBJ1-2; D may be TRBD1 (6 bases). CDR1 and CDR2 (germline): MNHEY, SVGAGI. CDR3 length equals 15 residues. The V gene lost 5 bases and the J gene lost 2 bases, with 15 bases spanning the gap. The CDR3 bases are TGTGCCAGCAGTCCCGACCCGGACAGAAACTATGGCTACACCTTC. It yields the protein CASSPDPDRNYGYTF.

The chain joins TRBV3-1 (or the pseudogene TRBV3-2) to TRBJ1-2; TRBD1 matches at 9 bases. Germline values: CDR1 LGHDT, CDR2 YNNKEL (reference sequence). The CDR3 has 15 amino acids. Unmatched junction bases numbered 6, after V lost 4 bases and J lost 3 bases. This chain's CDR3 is CASSPRQGGDYGYTF. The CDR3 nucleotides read TGTGCCAGCAGCCCTAGACAGGGGGGAGACTATGGCTACACCTTC.

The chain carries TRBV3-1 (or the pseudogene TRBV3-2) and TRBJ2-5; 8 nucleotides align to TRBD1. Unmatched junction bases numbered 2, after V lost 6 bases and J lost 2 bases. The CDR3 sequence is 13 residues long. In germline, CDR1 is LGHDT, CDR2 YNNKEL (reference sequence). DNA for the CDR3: TGTGCCAGCAGGCGGGACAGGCAAGAGACCCAGTACTTC. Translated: CASRRDRQETQYF.

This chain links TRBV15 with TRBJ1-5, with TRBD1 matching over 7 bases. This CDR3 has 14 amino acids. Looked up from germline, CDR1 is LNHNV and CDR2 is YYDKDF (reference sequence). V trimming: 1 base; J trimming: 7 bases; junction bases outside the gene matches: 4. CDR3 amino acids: CATSRGQGSQPQHF. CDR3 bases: TGTGCCACCAGCAGAGGACAGGGCAGCCAGCCCCAGCATTTT. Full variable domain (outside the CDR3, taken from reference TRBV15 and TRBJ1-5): DAMVIQNPRYQVTQFGKPVTLSCSQTLNHNVMYWYQQKSSQAPKLLFHYYDKDFNNEADTPDNFQSRRPNTSFCFLDIRSPGLGDTAMYLCATSRGQGSQPQHFGDGTRLSIL.

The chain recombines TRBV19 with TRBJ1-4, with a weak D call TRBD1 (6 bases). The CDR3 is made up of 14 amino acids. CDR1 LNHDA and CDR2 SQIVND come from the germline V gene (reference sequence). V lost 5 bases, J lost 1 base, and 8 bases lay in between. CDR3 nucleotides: TGTGCCAGTAGTTTACAGGGAACTAATGAAAAACTGTTTTTT. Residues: CASSLQGTNEKLFF.

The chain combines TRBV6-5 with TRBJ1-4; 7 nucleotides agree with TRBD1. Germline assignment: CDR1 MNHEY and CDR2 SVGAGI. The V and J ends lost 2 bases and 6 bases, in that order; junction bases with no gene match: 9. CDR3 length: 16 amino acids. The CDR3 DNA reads TGTGCCAGCAGTTACGATTCGACAGGGAGTGATGAAAAACTGTTTTTT. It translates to CASSYDSTGSDEKLFF.

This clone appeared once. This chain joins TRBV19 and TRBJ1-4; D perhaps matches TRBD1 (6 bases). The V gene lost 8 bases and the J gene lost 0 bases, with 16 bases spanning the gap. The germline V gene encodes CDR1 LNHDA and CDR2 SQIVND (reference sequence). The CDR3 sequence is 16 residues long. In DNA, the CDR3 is TGTGCCAGTCACCAGGGGACAAGAGCAACTAATGAAAAACTGTTTTTT. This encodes CASHQGTRATNEKLFF.

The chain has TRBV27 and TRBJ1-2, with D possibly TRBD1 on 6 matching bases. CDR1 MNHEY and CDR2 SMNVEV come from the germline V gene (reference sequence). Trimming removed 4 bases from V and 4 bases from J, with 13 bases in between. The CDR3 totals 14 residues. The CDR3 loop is CASSYLGGGYGYTF. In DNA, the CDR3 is TGTGCCAGCAGTTACCTGGGAGGGGGCTATGGCTACACCTTC.

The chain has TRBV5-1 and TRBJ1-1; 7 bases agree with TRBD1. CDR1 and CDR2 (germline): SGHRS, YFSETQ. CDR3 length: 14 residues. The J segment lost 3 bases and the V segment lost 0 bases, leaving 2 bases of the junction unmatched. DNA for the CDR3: TGCGCCAGCAGCTTGGGACAGGGATACACTGAAGCTTTCTTT. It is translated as CASSLGQGYTEAFF.

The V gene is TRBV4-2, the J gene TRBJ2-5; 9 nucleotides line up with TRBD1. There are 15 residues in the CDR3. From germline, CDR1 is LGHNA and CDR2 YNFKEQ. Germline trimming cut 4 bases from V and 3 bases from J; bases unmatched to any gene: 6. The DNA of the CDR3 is TGTGCCAGCAGCCCATCCGGGACAGGGAAAGAGACCCAGTACTTC. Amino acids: CASSPSGTGKETQYF.

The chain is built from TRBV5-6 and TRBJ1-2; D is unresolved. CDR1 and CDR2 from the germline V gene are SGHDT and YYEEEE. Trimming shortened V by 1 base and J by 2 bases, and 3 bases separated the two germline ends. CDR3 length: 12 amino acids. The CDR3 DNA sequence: TGTGCCAGCAGCTTGTTAAACTATGGCTACACCTTC. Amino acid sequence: CASSLLNYGYTF.

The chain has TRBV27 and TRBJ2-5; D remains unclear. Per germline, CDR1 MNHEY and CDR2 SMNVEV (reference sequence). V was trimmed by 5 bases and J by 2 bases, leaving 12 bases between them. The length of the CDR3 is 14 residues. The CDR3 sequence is CASSPKDLQETQYF. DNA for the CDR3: TGTGCCAGCAGTCCAAAAGACTTACAAGAGACCCAGTACTTC.

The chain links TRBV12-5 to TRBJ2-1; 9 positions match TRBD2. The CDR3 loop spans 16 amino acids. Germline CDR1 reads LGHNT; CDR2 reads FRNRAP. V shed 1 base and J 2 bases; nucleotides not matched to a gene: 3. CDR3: CASGLGSSGAYNEQFF. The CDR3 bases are TGTGCTAGTGGTTTGGGATCTAGCGGGGCCTACAATGAGCAGTTCTTC.

The CDR3 spells CATSDQGGTGELFF. The DNA of the CDR3 is TGTGCCACCAGTGACCAGGGGGGCACCGGGGAGCTGTTTTTT. V gene TRBV24-1 combines with J gene TRBJ2-2; possibly TRBD1 for D (7 bases). From germline, CDR1 is KGHDR and CDR2 SFDVKD. This CDR3 comprises 14 residues. Between the trimmed V and J ends, which lost 4 bases and 4 bases, there was a span of 9 bases.

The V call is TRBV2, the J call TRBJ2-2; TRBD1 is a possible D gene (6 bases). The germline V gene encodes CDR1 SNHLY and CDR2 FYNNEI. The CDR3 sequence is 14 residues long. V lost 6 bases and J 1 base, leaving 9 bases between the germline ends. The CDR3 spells CASRGGRNTGELFF. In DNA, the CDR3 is TGTGCCAGCAGAGGGGGAAGGAACACCGGGGAGCTGTTTTTT.

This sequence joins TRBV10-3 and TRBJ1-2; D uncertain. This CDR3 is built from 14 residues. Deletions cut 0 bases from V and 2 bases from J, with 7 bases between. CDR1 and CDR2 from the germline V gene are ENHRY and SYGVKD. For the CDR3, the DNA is TGTGCCATCAGTGAGTCGACTCTGAACTATGGCTACACCTTC. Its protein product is CAISESTLNYGYTF.

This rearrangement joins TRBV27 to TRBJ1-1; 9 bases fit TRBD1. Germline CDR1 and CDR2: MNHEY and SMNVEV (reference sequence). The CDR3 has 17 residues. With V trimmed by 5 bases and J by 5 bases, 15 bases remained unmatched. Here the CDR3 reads CASSLTGTGRGWTEAFF. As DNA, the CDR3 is TGTGCCAGCAGTCTAACGGGGACAGGGAGGGGGTGGACTGAAGCTTTCTTT.

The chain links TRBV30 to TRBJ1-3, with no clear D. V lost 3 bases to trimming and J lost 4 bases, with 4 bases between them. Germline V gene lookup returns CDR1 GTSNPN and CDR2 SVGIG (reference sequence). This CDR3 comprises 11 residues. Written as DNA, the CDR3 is TGTGCCTGGAGCAGGGGAAACACCATATATTTT. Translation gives CAWSRGNTIYF.

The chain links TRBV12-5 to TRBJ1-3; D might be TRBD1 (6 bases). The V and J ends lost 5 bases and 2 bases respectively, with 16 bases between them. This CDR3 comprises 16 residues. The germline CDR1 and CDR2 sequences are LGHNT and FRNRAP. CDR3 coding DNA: TGTGCTAGTGGTCCCCCGGGAGGGGGAACTGGAAACACCATATATTTT. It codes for CASGPPGGGTGNTIYF.

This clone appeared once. CDR3 nucleotide sequence: TGTGCCAGCAGCCCCGCCTACGAGCAGTACTTC. Its translation is CASSPAYEQYF. This rearrangement joins TRBV6-2 or TRBV6-3 to TRBJ2-7; unclear D gene. The V gene lost 6 bases and the J gene lost 2 bases, with 5 bases spanning the gap. CDR3 length: 11 amino acids. The germline V gene has CDR1 MNHEY and CDR2 SVGEGT.

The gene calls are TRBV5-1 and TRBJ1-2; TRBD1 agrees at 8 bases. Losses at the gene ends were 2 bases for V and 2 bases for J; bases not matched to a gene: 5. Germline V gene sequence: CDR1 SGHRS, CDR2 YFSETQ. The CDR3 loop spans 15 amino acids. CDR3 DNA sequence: TGCGCCAGCAGCTTAGGGGGACAGGAAAACTATGGCTACACCTTC. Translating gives CASSLGGQENYGYTF. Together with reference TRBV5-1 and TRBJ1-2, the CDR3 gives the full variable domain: KAGVTQTPRYLIKTRGQQVTLSCSPISGHRSVSWYQQTPGQGLQFLFEYFSETQRNKGNFPGRFSGRQFSNSRSEMNVSTLELGDSALYLCASSLGGQENYGYTFGSGTRLTVV.